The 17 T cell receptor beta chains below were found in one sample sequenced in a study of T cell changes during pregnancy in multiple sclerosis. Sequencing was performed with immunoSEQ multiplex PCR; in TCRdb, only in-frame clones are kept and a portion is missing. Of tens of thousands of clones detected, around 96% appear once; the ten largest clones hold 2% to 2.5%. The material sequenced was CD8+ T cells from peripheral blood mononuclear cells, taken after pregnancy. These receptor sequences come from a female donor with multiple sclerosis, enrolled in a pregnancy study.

The CDR3 nucleotides are TGTGCCAGCAGAGAAAGGACAGGGCCCCCCAATGAGCAGTTCTTC. As protein: CASRERTGPPNEQFF. The chain couples TRBV2 to TRBJ2-1; 8 nucleotides agree with TRBD1. V was clipped by 6 bases and J by 6 bases; unmatched bases: 10. The germline V gene encodes CDR1 SNHLY and CDR2 FYNNEI. This CDR3 is 15 amino acids long.

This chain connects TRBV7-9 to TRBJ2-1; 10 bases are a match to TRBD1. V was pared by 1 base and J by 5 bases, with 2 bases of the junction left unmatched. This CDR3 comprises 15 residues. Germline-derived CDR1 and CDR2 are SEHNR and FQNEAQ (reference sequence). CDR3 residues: CASSLVGTGDNEQFF. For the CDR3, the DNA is TGTGCCAGCAGCTTAGTTGGGACAGGGGACAATGAGCAGTTCTTC. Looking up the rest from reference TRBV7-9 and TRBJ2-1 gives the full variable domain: DTGVSQNPRHKITKRGQNVTFRCDPISEHNRLYWYRQTLGQGPEFLTYFQNEAQLEKSRLLSDRFSAERPKGSFSTLEIQRTEQGDSAMYLCASSLVGTGDNEQFFGPGTRLTVL.

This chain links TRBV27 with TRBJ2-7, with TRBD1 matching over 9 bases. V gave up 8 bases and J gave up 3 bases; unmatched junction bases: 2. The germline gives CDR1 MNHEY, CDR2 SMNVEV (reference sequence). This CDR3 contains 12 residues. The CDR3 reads CASRDRVYEQYF. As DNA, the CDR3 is TGTGCCAGCCGGGACAGGGTCTACGAGCAGTACTTC.

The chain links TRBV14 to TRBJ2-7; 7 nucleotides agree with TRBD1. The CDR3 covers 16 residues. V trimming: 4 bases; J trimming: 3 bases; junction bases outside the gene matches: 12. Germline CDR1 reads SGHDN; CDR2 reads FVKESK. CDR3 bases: TGTGCCAGCAGCCTCGACGGGACAGTCCTAATCTACGAGCAGTACTTC. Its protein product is CASSLDGTVLIYEQYF.

The CDR3 region has the DNA TGTGCCAGCAGCGTAGAGCTAGCGGGCTCAGATACGCAGTATTTT. Its protein is CASSVELAGSDTQYF. The chain joins TRBV9 to TRBJ2-3; the match to TRBD2 covers 8 bases. The germline V gene encodes CDR1 SGDLS and CDR2 YYNGEE. The V gene end was trimmed by 0 bases and the J gene end by 4 bases; junction bases not matched to a gene: 4. This CDR3 comprises 15 residues.

CDR3 sequence reads: CASSVQIPYEQYF. CDR3 sequence (DNA): TGTGCCAGCAGTGTACAGATTCCCTACGAGCAGTACTTC. This chain connects TRBV6-4 to TRBJ2-7; D remains ambiguous. Trimming left V 4 bases short and J 2 bases short, with 9 bases between. Germline V CDR1 and CDR2: MRHNA, SNTAGT. The CDR3 is 13 residues long.

The CDR3 coding sequence is TGTGCCAGCAGACTAGCGGGCGACTACGAGCAGTACTTC. Its protein product is CASRLAGDYEQYF. This rearrangement joins TRBV2 to TRBJ2-7; TRBD2 matches 9 bases. CDR1 and CDR2 (germline): SNHLY, FYNNEI. The CDR3 loop spans 13 amino acids. Trimming took 6 bases from V and 3 from J; bases not matched to a gene: 3.

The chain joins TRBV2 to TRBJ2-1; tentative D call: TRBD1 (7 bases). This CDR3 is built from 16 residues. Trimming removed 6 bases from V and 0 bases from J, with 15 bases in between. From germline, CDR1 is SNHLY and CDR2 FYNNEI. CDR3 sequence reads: CASREWGDSSYNEQFF. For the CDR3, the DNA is TGTGCCAGCAGGGAGTGGGGGGACAGCTCCTACAATGAGCAGTTCTTC.

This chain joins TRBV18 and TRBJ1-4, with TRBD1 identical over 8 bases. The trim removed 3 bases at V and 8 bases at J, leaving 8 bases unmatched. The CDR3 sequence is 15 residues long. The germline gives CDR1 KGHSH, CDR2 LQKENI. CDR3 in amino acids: CASSPGQVLDEKLFF. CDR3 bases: TGTGCCAGCTCACCGGGACAGGTTTTGGACGAAAAACTGTTTTTT.

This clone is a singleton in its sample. CDR3 region: CSVGDSFTMREFF. The CDR3 bases are TGCAGCGTTGGGGACTCTTTCACAATGAGAGAGTTCTTC. The rearrangement uses TRBV29-1 and TRBJ2-1, with D possibly being TRBD2 (6 bases). Per the germline V gene, CDR1 is SQVTM and CDR2 is ANQGSEA. V was trimmed by 4 bases and J by 14 bases, leaving 21 bases between them. The CDR3 has 13 amino acids.

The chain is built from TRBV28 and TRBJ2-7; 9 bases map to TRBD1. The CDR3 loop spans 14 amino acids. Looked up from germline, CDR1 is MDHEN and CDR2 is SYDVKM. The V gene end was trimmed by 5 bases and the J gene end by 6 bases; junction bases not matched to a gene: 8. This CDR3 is CASSLRGTGIEQYF. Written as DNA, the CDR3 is TGTGCCAGCAGTCTCCGCGGGACAGGGATCGAGCAGTACTTC. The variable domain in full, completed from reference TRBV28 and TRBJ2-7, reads DVKVTQSSRYLVKRTGEKVFLECVQDMDHENMFWYRQDPGLGLRLIYFSYDVKMKEKGDIPEGYSVSREKKERFSLILESASTNQTSMYLCASSLRGTGIEQYFGPGTRLTVT.

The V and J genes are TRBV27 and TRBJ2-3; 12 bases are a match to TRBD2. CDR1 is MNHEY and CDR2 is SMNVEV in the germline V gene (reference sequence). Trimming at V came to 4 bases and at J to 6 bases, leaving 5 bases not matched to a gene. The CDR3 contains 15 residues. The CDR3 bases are TGTGCCAGCAGTTCTAGCGGGAGGGCCCAGGATACGCAGTATTTT. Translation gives CASSSSGRAQDTQYF.

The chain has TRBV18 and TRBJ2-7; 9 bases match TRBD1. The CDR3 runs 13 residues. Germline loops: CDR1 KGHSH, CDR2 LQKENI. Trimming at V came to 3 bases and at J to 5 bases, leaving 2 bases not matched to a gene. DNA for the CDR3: TGTGCCAGCTCACCGGGACAGGGTGACGAGCAGTACTTC. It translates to CASSPGQGDEQYF.

The CDR3 protein is CASSFPSGLQETQYF. The CDR3 DNA reads as TGTGCCAGCAGTTTTCCTAGCGGGCTGCAAGAGACCCAGTACTTC. The V and J genes are TRBV27 and TRBJ2-5, with 8 nucleotides matching TRBD2. The J segment lost 2 bases and the V segment lost 3 bases, leaving 5 bases of the junction unmatched. Germline V gene data show CDR1 as MNHEY and CDR2 as SMNVEV (reference sequence). CDR3 length: 15 residues.

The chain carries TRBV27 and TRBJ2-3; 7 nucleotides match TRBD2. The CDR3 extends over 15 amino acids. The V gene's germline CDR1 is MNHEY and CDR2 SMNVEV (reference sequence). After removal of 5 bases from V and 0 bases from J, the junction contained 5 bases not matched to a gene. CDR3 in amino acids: CASSPWEGSTDTQYF. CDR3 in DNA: TGTGCCAGCAGTCCCTGGGAGGGTAGCACAGATACGCAGTATTTT.

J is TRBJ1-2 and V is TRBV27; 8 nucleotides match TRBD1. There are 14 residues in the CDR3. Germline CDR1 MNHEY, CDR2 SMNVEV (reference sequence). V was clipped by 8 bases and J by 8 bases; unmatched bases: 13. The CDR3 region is CASYTRRGLGGYTF. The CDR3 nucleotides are TGTGCCAGCTATACGCGCAGGGGGCTGGGCGGCTACACCTTC.

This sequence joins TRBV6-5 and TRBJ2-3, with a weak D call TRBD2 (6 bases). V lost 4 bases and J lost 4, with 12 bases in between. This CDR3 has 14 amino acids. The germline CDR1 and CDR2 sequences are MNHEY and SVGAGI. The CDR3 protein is CASSSVTSPDTQYF. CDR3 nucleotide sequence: TGTGCCAGCAGTTCCGTCACTAGCCCAGATACGCAGTATTTT.